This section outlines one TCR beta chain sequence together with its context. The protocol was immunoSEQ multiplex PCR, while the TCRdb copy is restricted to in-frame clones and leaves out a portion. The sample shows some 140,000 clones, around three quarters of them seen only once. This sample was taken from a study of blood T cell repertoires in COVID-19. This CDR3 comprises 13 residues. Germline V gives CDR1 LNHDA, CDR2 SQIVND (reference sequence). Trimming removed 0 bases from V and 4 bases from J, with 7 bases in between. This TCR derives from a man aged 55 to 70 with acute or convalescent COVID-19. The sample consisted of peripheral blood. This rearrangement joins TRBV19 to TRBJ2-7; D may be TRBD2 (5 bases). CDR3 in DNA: TGTGCCAGTAGTATAGAGGCGGGTTACGAGCAGTACTTC. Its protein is CASSIEAGYEQYF.